This paragraph reports one T cell receptor beta chain. The data derive from a study of technical replicates of blood from a few donors. Using immunoSEQ multiplex PCR, the repertoire was profiled, and TCRdb retains in-frame clones only, with some absent. The sample holds roughly 61,000 clones; more than 95% are singletons and the top ten take over 0.15%. The CDR3 contains 16 residues. V lost 2 bases and J 1 base, leaving 12 bases between the germline ends. Per germline, CDR1 SGHVS and CDR2 FNYEAQ. The specimen sequenced was T cells isolated from PBMCs. This clonotype originated in a human donor in good health. The rearrangement joins TRBV7-6 to TRBJ1-5, with D hard to call. The CDR3 region is CASSLYGSASNQPQHF. DNA for the CDR3: TGTGCCAGCAGCTTATACGGCAGCGCCAGCAATCAGCCCCAGCATTTT. Full variable domain (missing parts from reference TRBV7-6 and TRBJ1-5): GAGVSQSPRYKVTKRGQDVALRCDPISGHVSLYWYRQALGQGPEFLTYFNYEAQQDKSGLPNDRFSAERPEGSISTLTIQRTEQRDSAMYRCASSLYGSASNQPQHFGDGTRLSIL.